This TCR beta chain came from a study of blood T cell repertoires in COVID-19 (dated by TCRdb to 2020 to 2022). About the investigation overall: Samples from collaborators originated in the United States, Italy and Spain and spanned both the acute and convalescent phases of COVID-19. The repertoires were made available in a free public database intended to serve as a resource for research on the immune response to SARS-CoV-2. Where available, HLA class I and class II types were taken from metadata supplied by the sample provider and were not determined by assay-based typing. The samples were drawn from the first 160 participants of the ongoing ImmuneRACE study and from 950 to 1,500 subjects provided by 6 global collaborators. The prospective study material was composed of cDNA or gDNA derived from T cells, B-cell-depleted T cells, or PBMCs. Sample metadata almost always included a de-identified subject ID, COVID-19 status, age in years and sex. Subjects who had been exposed to COVID-19, were actively infected with it, or had recovered from it provided the deeply sampled blood TCRbeta repertoires that made up the dataset.

TCRbeta CDR3 regions were amplified from genomic DNA using the immunoSEQ Assay, a bias-controlled multiplex PCR. On the authors' methods: Nucleated cell counts per sample were estimated from amplification of reference gene primers within the assay. To quantify the absolute abundance of each unique TCRbeta CDR3 rearrangement, sequence reads were collapsed and filtered. For each sample, productive Simpson clonality was calculated as the square root of Simpson's diversity index across productive rearrangements. TCRdb holds this immuneACCESS table with in-frame rearrangements only. Some clones are missing; in checked studies, unresolved V genes explain under half, and the rest has no known cause. V, J and clone size were drawn from that table, and D and trimming were deduced from the DNA. The sample records 120,000 to 150,000 clones, approximately 92% of which are singletons. The ten largest clones capture under 3.5% of the sample.

What the authors observed across the whole study: How much clinical and demographic metadata was included differed by source and by participant, and the metadata was provided uncurated.

Spanning cysteine to phenylalanine, the CDR3 consists of 16 amino acids. Only the CDR3 region is kept as DNA, spanning 48 bases read in frame from base 1. At the junction V is shortened by 3 bases and J by 5 bases; bases outside the gene matches: 9. CDR1 is given as SNHLY and CDR2 as FYNNEI, both from the germline V gene. Collaborating institutions collected whole blood in K2EDTA tubes following their own protocols. For TCRbeta analysis, collaborator samples were shipped as frozen whole blood, as isolated PBMCs, or as DNA extracted from either sample type. A word on this clone: No cognate antigen has been identified for it. No much larger clonotype is one base removed from it; base qualities were not supplied.

The receptor was derived from a woman aged 60 to 75 with active COVID-19. This receptor chain uses TRBV2 and TRBJ2-7; 11 nucleotides in the junction match TRBD1. Sequences were obtained from peripheral blood. The CDR3 here reads CASSDPPDRGLDEQYF. DNA sequence: TGTGCCAGCAGTGATCCCCCGGACAGGGGGCTGGACGAGCAGTACTTC.